The 16 T cell receptor beta chains listed next were all sequenced from one sample in a study of T-cell reconstitution after alpha-beta-depleted transplantation in children. Unique molecular identifiers featured in how the TCRbeta library was prepared. TCRdb used MiXCR to reprocess the PCR reads, holding one entry per CDR3 protein. The data show approximately 490,000 distinct CDR3 sequences, under 12% seen once. The specimen was PBMCs, collected before TCRalphabeta/CD19-depleted stem cell transplant. The source of these receptors is a child between 2 and 9 years old with inherited bone marrow failure, due to receive a stem cell transplant.

This clonotype was counted at least ten times. The rearrangement uses TRBV29-1 and TRBJ2-7; tentative D call: TRBD1 (5 bases). Germline V gives CDR1 SQVTM, CDR2 ANQGSEA. Trimming took off 4 bases at V and 3 bases at J, with 13 bases between the two ends. The length of the CDR3 is 13 residues. CDR3: CSVAQVMLYEQYF. The DNA for the CDR3 is TGCAGCGTTGCACAGGTCATGCTCTACGAGCAGTACTTC.

This clonotype has only a few counts. The V gene is TRBV5-5, the J gene TRBJ1-2; D gene ambiguous. V gave up 0 bases and J gave up 1 base, with 4 bases separating them. The CDR3 totals 13 residues. Looked up from germline, CDR1 is SGHKS and CDR2 is YYEKEE (reference sequence). The CDR3 DNA follows: TGTGCCAGCAGCTTGGAGCTTAACTATGGCTACACCTTC. Its translation is CASSLELNYGYTF. Based on the CDR3 plus reference TRBV5-5 and TRBJ1-2, the full variable domain is DAGVTQSPTHLIKTRGQQVTLRCSPISGHKSVSWYQQVLGQGPQFIFQYYEKEERGRGNFPDRFSARQFPNYSSELNVNALLLGDSALYLCASSLELNYGYTFGSGTRLTVV.

This clonotype has at least ten counts. This chain links TRBV29-1 with TRBJ2-1; D possibly corresponds to TRBD1 (5 bases). The CDR3 sequence is 10 residues long. V lost 1 base to trimming and J lost 10 bases, with 5 bases between them. CDR1 and CDR2 from the germline V gene are SQVTM and ANQGSEA. CDR3 protein: CSVEGQEQFF. As DNA, the CDR3 is TGCAGCGTTGAAGGACAGGAGCAGTTCTTC.

This clonotype has ten or more counts. V gene TRBV20-1 combines with J gene TRBJ2-1, with 8 bases fitting TRBD2. V lost 0 bases to trimming and J lost 4 bases; unmatched junction nucleotides: 5. This CDR3 comprises 15 residues. Germline V CDR1 and CDR2: DFQATT, SNEGSKA (reference sequence). In nucleotides, the CDR3 is TGCAGTGCTAGAGATCTCACTAGCGGTTACAATGAGCAGTTCTTC. It specifies CSARDLTSGYNEQFF.

This clonotype was found many times. The V and J genes are TRBV29-1 and TRBJ1-2; D perhaps matches TRBD1 (6 bases). The CDR3 extends over 13 amino acids. Trimming removed 5 bases at V and 7 bases at J, with 17 bases between. Germline V CDR1 and CDR2: SQVTM, ANQGSEA. The CDR3 is CSVLARTASGYTF. The CDR3 DNA sequence: TGCAGCGTTTTGGCCCGGACAGCTAGTGGCTACACCTTC.

This clonotype was seen repeatedly, ten times or more. V usage is TRBV20-1 and J usage is TRBJ1-5; no definite D call. The V and J ends lost 4 bases and 5 bases respectively, with 9 bases between them. From germline, CDR1 is DFQATT and CDR2 SNEGSKA (reference sequence). There are 12 residues in the CDR3. CDR3 region: CSATGSHQPQHF. The CDR3 nucleotides are TGCAGTGCTACGGGCTCCCATCAGCCCCAGCATTTT.

This clonotype was recorded a few times. V and J are TRBV6-5 and TRBJ2-6, with TRBD1 matching 7 bases. The V segment lost 4 bases and the J segment 1 base; nucleotides outside the gene matches: 7. This CDR3 has 17 amino acids. Per germline, CDR1 MNHEY and CDR2 SVGAGI. The chain's CDR3 is CASSFRDSFSGANVLTF. CDR3 coding DNA: TGTGCCAGCAGTTTCCGGGACAGCTTTTCTGGGGCCAACGTCCTGACTTTC.

This sequence joins TRBV5-5 and TRBJ1-2, with no clear D. V lost 0 bases and J lost 4, with 7 bases in between. Germline values: CDR1 SGHKS, CDR2 YYEKEE (reference sequence). This CDR3 is built from 13 residues. DNA of the CDR3: TGTGCCAGCAGCTTGGACAGAATCTATGGCTACACCTTC. Amino acid sequence: CASSLDRIYGYTF.

This clonotype has ten or more counts. This chain links TRBV4-3 with TRBJ2-1; a weak D match, TRBD2 (6 bases). Trimming left V 5 bases short and J 3 bases short, with 14 bases between. CDR1 LGHNA and CDR2 YSLEER come from the germline V gene. The CDR3 runs 15 residues. The CDR3 region is CASSARLDNYNEQFF. CDR3 DNA: TGCGCCAGCAGCGCGAGACTAGATAACTACAATGAGCAGTTCTTC.

This clonotype was seen at least ten times. This rearrangement joins TRBV29-1 to TRBJ2-3; D gene unclear. CDR1 and CDR2 (germline): SQVTM, ANQGSEA. The V end was cut by 4 bases, the J end by 6 bases, with 5 bases between. The CDR3 length is 10 residues. In nucleotides, the CDR3 is TGCAGCGTTGCTGTGGATACGCAGTATTTT. Residues: CSVAVDTQYF.

The chain recombines TRBV14 with TRBJ2-1, with 10 bases identical to TRBD2. Germline CDR1 SGHDN, CDR2 FVKESK. J gave up 8 bases and V 1 base, and 8 bases lay outside the gene matches. This CDR3 spans 16 amino acids. CDR3 amino acids: CASSQASWTSGDEQFF. In DNA form, the CDR3 reads TGTGCCAGCAGCCAAGCCTCCTGGACTAGCGGCGATGAGCAGTTCTTC. The variable domain in full, completed from reference TRBV14 and TRBJ2-1, reads EAGVTQFPSHSVIEKGQTVTLRCDPISGHDNLYWYRRVMGKEIKFLLHFVKESKQDESGMPNNRFLAERTGGTYSTLKVQPAELEDSGVYFCASSQASWTSGDEQFFGPGTRLTVL.

This clonotype was picked up many times. This chain links TRBV25-1 with TRBJ2-2; D remains ambiguous. V was clipped by 4 bases and J by 6 bases, with 9 bases between them. In germline, CDR1 is MGHDK, CDR2 SYGVNS. CDR3 size: 13 residues. The CDR3 reads CASSVGFAGELFF. CDR3 DNA sequence: TGTGCCAGCAGTGTCGGGTTCGCCGGGGAGCTGTTTTTT.

This clonotype was detected ten times or more. This rearrangement joins TRBV7-9 to TRBJ2-7; D is tentatively TRBD1 or TRBD2 (5 bases each). Trimming stripped 2 bases from V and 5 bases from J, with 13 bases between. The CDR3 runs 14 residues. In germline, CDR1 is SEHNR, CDR2 FQNEAQ (reference sequence). Here the CDR3 DNA reads TGTGCCAGCAGCTTATCGGGGCGTGAGGACGAGCAGTACTTC. Translated: CASSLSGREDEQYF.

This clonotype was found many times. The J gene is TRBJ2-1, the V gene TRBV4-3; no reliable D call. Germline lookup yields CDR1 LGHNA and CDR2 YSLEER. With 2 bases removed from V and 6 bases from J, the gap between germline ends came to 8 bases. The CDR3 covers 13 residues. For the CDR3, the DNA is TGCGCCAGCAGCCAAACGGCTGTCAATGAGCAGTTCTTC. Residues: CASSQTAVNEQFF.

The chain's CDR3 is CASSVRTYKNIQYF. CDR3 DNA sequence: TGTGCCAGCAGCGTACGGACCTACAAAAACATTCAGTACTTC. The chain carries TRBV9 and TRBJ2-4; D is uncertain. CDR1 SGDLS and CDR2 YYNGEE come from the germline V gene. CDR3 length: 14 amino acids. V was clipped by 1 base and J by 3 bases, with 8 bases between them.

The sample holds a few counts of this clonotype. The rearrangement uses TRBV30 and TRBJ2-7; D call uncertain. V was trimmed by 0 bases and J by 0 bases, leaving 6 bases between them. Germline lookup yields CDR1 GTSNPN and CDR2 SVGIG (reference sequence). CDR3 size: 13 residues. The CDR3 protein is CAWSVGLSYEQYF. CDR3 bases: TGTGCCTGGAGTGTAGGTCTCTCCTACGAGCAGTACTTC.